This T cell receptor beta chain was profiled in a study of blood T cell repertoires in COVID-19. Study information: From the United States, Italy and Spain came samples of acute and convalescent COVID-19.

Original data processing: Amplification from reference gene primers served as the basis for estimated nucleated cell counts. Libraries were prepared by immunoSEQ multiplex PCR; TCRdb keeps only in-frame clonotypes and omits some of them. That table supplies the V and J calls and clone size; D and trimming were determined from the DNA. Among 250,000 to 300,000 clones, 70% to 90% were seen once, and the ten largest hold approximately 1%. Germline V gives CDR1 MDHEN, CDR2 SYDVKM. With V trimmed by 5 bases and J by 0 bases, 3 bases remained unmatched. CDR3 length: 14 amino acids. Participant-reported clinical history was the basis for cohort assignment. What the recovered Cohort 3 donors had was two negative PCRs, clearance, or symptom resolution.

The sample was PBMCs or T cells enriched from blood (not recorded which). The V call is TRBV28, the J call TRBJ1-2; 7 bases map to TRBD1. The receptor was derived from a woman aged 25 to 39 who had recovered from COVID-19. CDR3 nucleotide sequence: TGTGCCAGCAGTCTCGGGACAGCTAACTATGGCTACACCTTC. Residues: CASSLGTANYGYTF.